This T cell receptor (beta chain) was documented in a study of blood T cell repertoires in COVID-19. The wider study: Both acute and convalescent COVID-19 samples were obtained from the United States, Italy and Spain.

CDR3 length equals 13 residues. The germline V gene has CDR1 SGHRS and CDR2 YFSETQ. Trimming left V 4 bases short and J 2 bases short, with 10 bases between. Using immunoSEQ multiplex PCR, the repertoire was profiled, and TCRdb retains in-frame clones only, with some absent. There are 220,000 or so clones in the sample; 89% occur only once, and roughly 6% lies in the top ten. For this clone: Other DNA sequences in this sample translate to the same CDR3.

The receptor was isolated from a man aged 55-75 years who had recovered from COVID-19. The chain couples TRBV5-1 to TRBJ2-7; unclear D gene. Sequencing used peripheral blood. CDR3 protein: CASSLDGTYEQYF. The CDR3 DNA is TGCGCCAGCAGCCTAGACGGAACCTACGAGCAGTACTTC. Full variable domain (missing parts from reference TRBV5-1 and TRBJ2-7): KAGVTQTPRYLIKTRGQQVTLSCSPISGHRSVSWYQQTPGQGLQFLFEYFSETQRNKGNFPGRFSGRQFSNSRSEMNVSTLELGDSALYLCASSLDGTYEQYFGPGTRLTVT.